This TCR beta chain was identified during a study of OX40 agonist ivuxolimab in advanced cancers. Study-level information: Ivuxolimab was delivered to patients intravenously every 2 weeks at doses spanning 0.01 to 10 mg/kg. Study-level results: Expanded clones were, on average, more numerous in CD8+ T cells than in CD4+.

To note about this clone: Its matching antigen is unknown.

Trimming shortened V by 6 bases and J by 0 bases, and 15 bases separated the two germline ends. CDR3 length: 16 amino acids. The germline CDR1 and CDR2 sequences are MDHEN and SYDVKM. The assay was immunoSEQ multiplex PCR, and TCRdb's table has in-frame clones only and misses some. The table has some 97,000 clones, 90% seen once. This TCR derives from an adult with an advanced solid tumor such as melanoma, head and neck, liver or kidney cancer. Here the sequenced sample was CD4+ or CD8+ T cells sorted from blood, taken in a trial of the OX40 agonist ivuxolimab. The rearrangement links TRBV28 to TRBJ1-5; a possible D gene is TRBD1 (5 bases). CDR3 sequence reads: CASRKSGGNSNQPQHF. Here the CDR3 DNA reads TGTGCCAGCAGGAAGTCGGGGGGGAATAGCAATCAGCCCCAGCATTTT.